What follows is one T cell receptor beta chain and its context. Its antigen remains unidentified. No clone much larger than this one lies a single base away; base qualities are absent. The data derive from a study of patients and donors after allogeneic stem cell transplantation (TCRdb year 2020). Library generation was performed with RT-PCR. Instrument used: NextSeq 550. In-frame beta chains were kept once TCRdb had trimmed the public reads at Q25 with fastp and called clones with MiXCR. Each entry is one CDR3 protein sequence, shown with its most common DNA and genes. This sample is represented by about 150,000 distinct CDR3 sequences; about two fifths of them were singletons. The ten largest clones take up around half of the sample. Trimming takes 1 base off V and 6 bases off J; junction bases not matched to a gene: 15. Inclusive of the bounding cysteine and phenylalanine, the CDR3 is 19 residues long. Left in the record is the CDR3 DNA by itself, 57 bases read in frame from the first base. Based on the germline V gene (reference sequence), the CDR1 and CDR2 sequences are DFQATT and SNEGSKA.

Sequencing used blood, either unsorted or a sorted T cell fraction (not recorded which). The rearranged chain carries TRBV20-1 and TRBJ1-4; 12 middle bases align to TRBD1. The clonotype originates from a human donor who was either an allogeneic HSCT recipient or a stem cell or donor lymphocyte infusion donor (not recorded which). It is not recorded whose cells these are; they may come from a transplant donor. The CDR3 region has the sequence CSARAPGTGGVWFHEKLFF. The nucleotides read TGCAGTGCTAGAGCCCCCGGGACAGGGGGCGTTTGGTTTCATGAAAAACTGTTTTTT.